This record looks at one TCR beta chain sequence and its context. This table comes from immunoSEQ multiplex PCR, and its TCRdb copy is limited to in-frame clones, with some not included. Here the sample spans fewer than 300,000 clones, approximately 91% being singletons. This specimen belongs to a study of blood T cell repertoires in COVID-19. Study background: From the United States, Italy and Spain came samples of acute and convalescent COVID-19. T cells, B-cell-depleted T cells, or PBMCs supplied cDNA or gDNA.

V shed 3 bases, J shed 3 bases, and the junction held 3 bases outside the gene matches. CDR1 and CDR2 (germline): DFQATT, SNEGSKA (reference sequence). There are 14 residues in the CDR3. Assignments of participants to cohorts depended upon their own reported clinical history. The J gene is TRBJ2-1, the V gene TRBV20-1; TRBD2 agrees at 9 bases. Sequenced material: PBMCs or T cells enriched from blood (not recorded which). The origin of this receptor is a woman in her forties with acute COVID-19. CDR3: CSASLAGFYNEQFF. The CDR3 nucleotides are TGCAGTGCTAGTCTAGCGGGGTTCTACAATGAGCAGTTCTTC.